This T cell receptor beta chain was sequenced during a study of T-cell reconstitution after alpha-beta-depleted transplantation in children. It was with unique molecular identifiers that the TCRbeta library was prepared. MiXCR, applied by TCRdb to the PCR reads, yields one record per CDR3 protein. The sample holds 260,000 or so distinct CDR3 sequences, around 12% seen once. V lost 3 bases, J lost 7 bases, and 2 bases stayed unmatched. This CDR3 contains 13 residues. CDR1 is SGHTA, CDR2 FQGNSA, per germline. This clonotype was detected many times. This rearrangement joins TRBV7-2 to TRBJ1-5; 8 bases are shared with TRBD1. This sample comprised PBMCs from the stem cell graft donor, obtained from the stem cell graft. This clonotype originated in a human donor who donated a stem cell graft to a child with acute lymphoblastic leukemia. CDR3 coding DNA: TGTGCCAGCAGCTTGGACAGGGACCAGCCCCAGCATTTT. Its translation is CASSLDRDQPQHF.